The 28 T cell receptor beta chains below all came from one sample that was sequenced in a study of blood T cell repertoires in COVID-19. Method: immunoSEQ multiplex PCR; TCRdb's copy keeps in-frame clones and lacks some. The repertoire holds about 200,000 clones, with just under 90% as singletons. Sequenced material: peripheral blood. These receptors originate from a man between 60 and 75 years old who had recovered from COVID-19.

The chain carries TRBV7-9 and TRBJ1-2; the match to TRBD1 covers 8 bases. Germline loops: CDR1 SEHNR, CDR2 FQNEAQ (reference sequence). V was pared by 10 bases and J by 4 bases, with 11 bases of the junction left unmatched. This CDR3 contains 14 residues. DNA of the CDR3: TGTGCCACTAAAGACAGGGGACGGGGCTATGGCTACACCTTC. This encodes CATKDRGRGYGYTF. The entire variable domain, with the rest obtained from reference TRBV7-9 and TRBJ1-2, is as follows: DTGVSQNPRHKITKRGQNVTFRCDPISEHNRLYWYRQTLGQGPEFLTYFQNEAQLEKSRLLSDRFSAERPKGSFSTLEIQRTEQGDSAMYLCATKDRGRGYGYTFGSGTRLTVV.

This clone showed up many times. The rearrangement links TRBV7-2 to TRBJ2-1; possibly TRBD2 for D (6 bases). Trimming cost V 2 bases and J 7 bases, with 21 bases left between them. The CDR3 extends over 17 amino acids. Germline CDR1 SGHTA, CDR2 FQGNSA. In DNA form, the CDR3 reads TGTGCCAGCAGCTTATCGGGCGGGGCCCGCCTTGGGAATGAGCAGTTCTTC. Its protein is CASSLSGGARLGNEQFF.

This chain joins TRBV7-9 and TRBJ1-1; 12 bases fit TRBD1. Looked up from germline, CDR1 is SEHNR and CDR2 is FQNEAQ (reference sequence). This CDR3 region has 15 residues. V dropped 4 bases and J dropped 9; count of bases not matched to a gene: 9. The CDR3 sequence is CASSSVGQGAQKAFF. CDR3 coding DNA: TGTGCCAGCAGCTCAGTGGGACAGGGGGCGCAGAAAGCTTTCTTT. Full variable domain (rest looked up from reference TRBV7-9 and TRBJ1-1): DTGVSQNPRHKITKRGQNVTFRCDPISEHNRLYWYRQTLGQGPEFLTYFQNEAQLEKSRLLSDRFSAERPKGSFSTLEIQRTEQGDSAMYLCASSSVGQGAQKAFFGQGTRLTVV.

In its sample, this clone was seen a few times. This chain links TRBV28 with TRBJ1-5; a weak D match, TRBD1 (5 bases). CDR1 is MDHEN and CDR2 is SYDVKM in the germline V gene. Trimming cost V 7 bases and J 8 bases, with 18 bases left between them. The CDR3 covers 14 residues. CDR3 DNA sequence: TGTGCCAGCATTTATGTGGGGGGGTTGGAGCCCCAGCATTTT. Translating it yields CASIYVGGLEPQHF.

The rearrangement links TRBV7-8 to TRBJ1-6; TRBD1 might be the D (5 bases). The CDR3 length is 14 residues. Germline V gives CDR1 SGHVS, CDR2 FQNEAQ. The germline V and J ends were trimmed by 4 bases and 8 bases, with 12 bases remaining between them. The CDR3 protein is CASSYQGRDSPLHF. CDR3 in DNA: TGTGCCAGCAGCTATCAGGGTAGGGATTCACCCCTCCACTTT.

The chain uses TRBV2 and TRBJ1-2; maybe TRBD1 (6 bases). Germline assignment: CDR1 SNHLY and CDR2 FYNNEI. V lost 2 bases, J lost 8 bases, and 12 bases lay in between. The length of the CDR3 is 13 residues. CDR3 bases: TGTGCCAGCAGTGAACAGGGGCAGGAAGGCTACACCTTC. It is translated as CASSEQGQEGYTF.

The CDR3 region has the DNA TGTGCCAGCAGCCAAGGTAGTCGAGGGGGCTATGGCTACACCTTC. Translated: CASSQGSRGGYGYTF. The V gene is TRBV3-1 (or the pseudogene TRBV3-2), the J gene TRBJ1-2; maybe TRBD1 (6 bases). Germline V gene data show CDR1 as LGHDT and CDR2 as YNNKEL (reference sequence). This CDR3 has 15 residues. Trimming shortened V by 1 base and J by 4 bases, and 13 bases separated the two germline ends.

The rearrangement links TRBV12-3 or TRBV12-4 to TRBJ2-5; D is unresolved. CDR3 size: 12 residues. V lost 3 bases and J 4 bases, leaving 6 bases between the germline ends. The CDR3 sequence: CASSFSLETQYF. Written as DNA, the CDR3 is TGTGCCAGCAGTTTTTCGTTAGAGACCCAGTACTTC.

The rearrangement links TRBV5-8 to TRBJ2-1; 11 bases match TRBD2. Losses at the gene ends were 2 bases for V and 4 bases for J; bases not matched to a gene: 5. This CDR3 has 16 amino acids. CDR1 SGHTS and CDR2 YDEGEE come from the germline V gene. The DNA for the CDR3 is TGTGCCAGCAGCTTTAGTGGGACTAGCGGATACAATGAGCAGTTCTTC. Translation: CASSFSGTSGYNEQFF.

The chain recombines TRBV7-3 with TRBJ1-1; TRBD1 aligns across 9 bases. Per the germline V gene, CDR1 is SGHTA and CDR2 is FQGTGA. The CDR3 consists of 17 residues. J gave up 5 bases and V 1 base, and 11 bases lay outside the gene matches. The CDR3 DNA sequence: TGTGCCAGCAGCTTAAGACCCGGGACAGGGTCGGGGACTGAAGCTTTCTTT. Translating gives CASSLRPGTGSGTEAFF.

The chain links TRBV14 to TRBJ1-1; 10 positions agree with TRBD1. The V and J ends lost 4 bases and 10 bases, in that order; junction bases with no gene match: 9. The germline CDR1 and CDR2 sequences are SGHDN and FVKESK. This CDR3 is built from 14 residues. CDR3 sequence: CASSRAGTGVLAFF. In DNA, the CDR3 is TGTGCCAGCAGCCGGGCCGGGACAGGGGTTCTAGCTTTCTTT.

The V gene is TRBV18, the J gene TRBJ1-5; no definite D call. The CDR3 loop spans 16 amino acids. Germline V gene sequence: CDR1 KGHSH, CDR2 LQKENI. Trimming took 3 bases from V and 6 from J, leaving 18 bases between them. The CDR3 sequence: CASSPWAGELSQPQHF. CDR3 coding DNA: TGTGCCAGCTCACCGTGGGCCGGCGAGTTGAGTCAGCCCCAGCATTTT. Full variable domain (rest looked up from reference TRBV18 and TRBJ1-5): NAGVMQNPRHLVRRRGQEARLRCSPMKGHSHVYWYRQLPEEGLKFMVYLQKENIIDESGMPKERFSAEFPKEGPSILRIQQVVRGDSAAYFCASSPWAGELSQPQHFGDGTRLSIL.

The CDR3 nucleotides are TGTGCCAGCAGCCAAGATCGCGGGACAGCCACAGATACGCAGTATTTT. Protein product: CASSQDRGTATDTQYF. The J gene is TRBJ2-3, the V gene TRBV14, with D possibly matching TRBD1 (7 bases). The V end was cut by 0 bases, the J end by 2 bases, with 12 bases between. The CDR3 runs to 16 residues. From germline, CDR1 is SGHDN and CDR2 FVKESK.

This chain links TRBV7-8 with TRBJ1-5; TRBD1 aligns across 7 bases. The germline V gene encodes CDR1 SGHVS and CDR2 FQNEAQ. CDR3 size: 14 residues. Trimming took 4 bases from V and 6 from J; bases not matched to a gene: 6. CDR3: CASSSRQGVQPQHF. DNA for the CDR3: TGTGCCAGCAGCTCCCGACAGGGTGTTCAGCCCCAGCATTTT. Filled out from reference TRBV7-8 and TRBJ1-5, the complete variable domain reads GAGVSQSPRYKVAKRGQDVALRCDPISGHVSLFWYQQALGQGPEFLTYFQNEAQLDKSGLPSDRFFAERPEGSVSTLKIQRTQQEDSAVYLCASSSRQGVQPQHFGDGTRLSIL.

This chain connects TRBV27 to TRBJ1-2, with D possibly matching TRBD1 (6 bases). The germline V gene has CDR1 MNHEY and CDR2 SMNVEV (reference sequence). The CDR3 contains 16 residues. Trimming shortened V by 5 bases and J by 1 base, and 17 bases separated the two germline ends. The CDR3 DNA reads as TGTGCCAGCAGTCCCTGGGGGCAGATAAATAACTATGGCTACACCTTC. It codes for CASSPWGQINNYGYTF.

J is TRBJ2-1 and V is TRBV29-1; tentative D call: TRBD1 (6 bases). CDR3 length equals 10 residues. V gave up 7 bases and J gave up 9 bases, with 10 bases separating them. Germline CDR1 is SQVTM and CDR2 is ANQGSEA. In DNA form, the CDR3 reads TGCAGCGCCCGAGGGGGTGAGCAGTTCTTC. Translated: CSARGGEQFF.

The chain carries TRBV7-9 and TRBJ2-2; 9 nucleotides line up with TRBD1. Germline V gene sequence: CDR1 SEHNR, CDR2 FQNEAQ (reference sequence). The CDR3 runs 17 residues. Unmatched junction bases numbered 11, after V lost 5 bases and J lost 4 bases. DNA for the CDR3: TGTGCCAGCAGCAGCCTAAAGGGACAGGGAATCACCGGGGAGCTGTTTTTT. It codes for CASSSLKGQGITGELFF.

The CDR3: CASSSGRGSNQPQHF. The CDR3 DNA follows: TGTGCCAGCAGCTCGGGCAGGGGTAGCAATCAGCCCCAGCATTTT. This rearrangement joins TRBV7-3 to TRBJ1-5; a possible D gene is TRBD1 (6 bases). The CDR3 runs to 15 residues. V was pared by 4 bases and J by 0 bases, with 10 bases between. Germline-derived CDR1 and CDR2 are SGHTA and FQGTGA.

The chain recombines TRBV5-4 with TRBJ2-7; 8 bases align to TRBD1. This CDR3 contains 15 residues. The V and J ends lost 1 base and 3 bases, in that order; junction bases with no gene match: 6. Germline-derived CDR1 and CDR2 are SGHNT and YYREEE (reference sequence). CDR3 nucleotides: TGTGCCAGCAGCTTGCCGGGACAGGCTAACTACGAGCAGTACTTC. Translating it yields CASSLPGQANYEQYF.

V and J are TRBV27 and TRBJ1-1, with a possible D match to TRBD1 (5 bases). Germline-derived CDR1 and CDR2 are MNHEY and SMNVEV (reference sequence). Trimming took off 1 base at V and 4 bases at J, with 7 bases between the two ends. The CDR3 has 13 residues. The CDR3 DNA is TGTGCCAGCAGTTTATTCAGGGCCACTGAAGCTTTCTTT. It specifies CASSLFRATEAFF.

This CDR3 is CASSPGAENQPQHF. The CDR3 bases are TGTGCCAGCAGCCCAGGGGCAGAGAATCAGCCCCAGCATTTT. The chain links TRBV6-2 or TRBV6-3 to TRBJ1-5; TRBD1 might be the D (6 bases). There are 14 residues in the CDR3. V lost 6 bases and J lost 4, with 13 bases in between. Germline V lookup: CDR1 MNHEY, CDR2 SVGEGT.

This chain links TRBV7-2 with TRBJ1-6; perhaps TRBD1 as D (6 bases). Germline V gives CDR1 SGHTA, CDR2 FQGNSA. This CDR3 has 16 amino acids. Trimming stripped 2 bases from V and 0 bases from J, with 8 bases between. CDR3 bases: TGTGCCAGCAGCTTACAGGGGAGCTCCTATAATTCACCCCTCCACTTT. Translation gives CASSLQGSSYNSPLHF.

J is TRBJ1-3 and V is TRBV5-1, with 7 positions matching TRBD1. With V trimmed by 5 bases and J by 4 bases, 9 bases remained unmatched. CDR1 SGHRS and CDR2 YFSETQ come from the germline V gene. There are 15 residues in the CDR3. CDR3 sequence reads: CASRAQTGAGNTIYF. CDR3 DNA: TGCGCCAGCAGAGCCCAAACAGGGGCCGGAAACACCATATATTTT. The full variable domain, in which reference TRBV5-1 and TRBJ1-3 provide the parts outside the CDR3, is KAGVTQTPRYLIKTRGQQVTLSCSPISGHRSVSWYQQTPGQGLQFLFEYFSETQRNKGNFPGRFSGRQFSNSRSEMNVSTLELGDSALYLCASRAQTGAGNTIYFGEGSWLTVV.

The V and J genes are TRBV12-5 and TRBJ2-7; D gene ambiguous. Germline CDR1 reads LGHNT; CDR2 reads FRNRAP. Trimming cost V 0 bases and J 7 bases, with 7 bases left between them. The CDR3 length is 12 residues. The CDR3: CASGLVLKEQYF. The CDR3 DNA sequence: TGTGCTAGTGGTTTGGTACTTAAAGAGCAGTACTTC.

The rearrangement joins TRBV2 to TRBJ1-2; TRBD1 matches at 7 bases. Germline V gives CDR1 SNHLY, CDR2 FYNNEI. This CDR3 has 14 residues. The V segment lost 5 bases and the J segment 8 bases; nucleotides outside the gene matches: 11. The CDR3 DNA follows: TGTGCCAGCAGTAGGGACAGCAATTCTATGGGCTACACCTTC. Encoded protein: CASSRDSNSMGYTF.

This rearrangement joins TRBV28 to TRBJ1-1, with unresolved D. V shed 7 bases and J shed 0 bases, with 30 bases lying between them. Germline V gives CDR1 MDHEN, CDR2 SYDVKM. This CDR3 spans 20 amino acids. The CDR3 region is CASILTSGAGIGRMNTEAFF. Here the CDR3 DNA reads TGTGCCAGCATCTTAACGTCTGGTGCGGGAATTGGGAGGATGAACACTGAAGCTTTCTTT.

The chain is built from TRBV5-1 and TRBJ1-5, with 10 positions matching TRBD1. Per the germline V gene, CDR1 is SGHRS and CDR2 is YFSETQ. The CDR3 contains 14 residues. The ends lost 1 base at V and 9 bases at J; junction bases unmatched: 4. Written as DNA, the CDR3 is TGCGCCAGCAGCTTGTCCCGGGACAGGGGGCCCCAGCATTTT. This encodes CASSLSRDRGPQHF.

The rearrangement joins TRBV27 to TRBJ2-7, with 7 nucleotides matching TRBD2. The J segment lost 1 base and the V segment lost 3 bases, leaving 3 bases of the junction unmatched. The CDR3 has 14 residues. Germline CDR1 and CDR2: MNHEY and SMNVEV (reference sequence). The CDR3 region is CASSFREGSYEQYF. The CDR3 coding sequence is TGTGCCAGCAGTTTTAGGGAGGGATCCTACGAGCAGTACTTC.